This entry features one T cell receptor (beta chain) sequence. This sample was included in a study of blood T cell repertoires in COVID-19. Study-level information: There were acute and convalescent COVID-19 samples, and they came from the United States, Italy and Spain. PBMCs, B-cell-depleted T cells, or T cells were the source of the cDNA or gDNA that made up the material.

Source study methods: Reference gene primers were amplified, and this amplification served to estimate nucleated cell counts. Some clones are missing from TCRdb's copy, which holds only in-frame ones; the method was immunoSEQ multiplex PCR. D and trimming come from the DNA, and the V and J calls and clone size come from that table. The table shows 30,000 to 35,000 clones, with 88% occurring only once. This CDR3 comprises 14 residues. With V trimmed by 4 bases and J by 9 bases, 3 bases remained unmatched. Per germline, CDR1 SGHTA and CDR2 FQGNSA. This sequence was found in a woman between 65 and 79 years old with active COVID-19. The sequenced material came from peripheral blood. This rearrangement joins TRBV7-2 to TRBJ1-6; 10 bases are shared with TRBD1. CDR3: CASSSRDRGSPLHF. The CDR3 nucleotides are TGTGCCAGCAGCTCCCGGGACAGGGGTTCACCCCTCCACTTT.